Sequencing of this T cell receptor beta chain was carried out in a study of tissue T cells after allogeneic stem cell transplantation. Study observations and caveats: Within patients, tissue anatomy strongly shaped TCR repertoire composition. Across patients, clones rarely overlapped, yet motif clusters were shared tissue-specifically.

Time point described: mouse harvest day 14 after allogeneic transplant. Each mouse received 10^7 T-cell-depleted marrow cells plus 10^6 splenic CD5+ T cells by tail vein. Tissues came from B6→BALB/c major-mismatch GVHD mice at day 7 or 14. TCRbeta CDR3 was sequenced at survey depth with template counts. Using immunoSEQ multiplex PCR, the repertoire was profiled, and TCRdb retains in-frame clones only, with some absent. The sample contains more than 6,500 clones, roughly 32% of which appear only once. After removal of 4 bases from V and 4 bases from J, the junction contained 4 bases not matched to a gene. The length of the CDR3 is 14 residues. From germline, CDR1 is SGHSA and CDR2 FRNQAP. Worth noting for this clone: The antigen remains unidentified. Each gene name is a mouse one. The sequenced fragment ends 1 residue before the CDR3 boundary, so the rest is inferred from the germline J gene.

The chain is built from TRBV16 and TRBJ2-7; 10 bases are shared with TRBD2. This receptor was taken from a female BALB/c mouse given C57BL/6 T cells with graft-versus-host disease after an allogeneic hematopoietic cell transplant. The sequenced sample consisted of skin. CDR3 bases read: TGTGCAAGCAGCTCCAGGACTGGGGGTTATGAACAGTAC. Protein sequence: CASSSRTGGYEQY. The whole CDR3 reads CASSSRTGGYEQYF.